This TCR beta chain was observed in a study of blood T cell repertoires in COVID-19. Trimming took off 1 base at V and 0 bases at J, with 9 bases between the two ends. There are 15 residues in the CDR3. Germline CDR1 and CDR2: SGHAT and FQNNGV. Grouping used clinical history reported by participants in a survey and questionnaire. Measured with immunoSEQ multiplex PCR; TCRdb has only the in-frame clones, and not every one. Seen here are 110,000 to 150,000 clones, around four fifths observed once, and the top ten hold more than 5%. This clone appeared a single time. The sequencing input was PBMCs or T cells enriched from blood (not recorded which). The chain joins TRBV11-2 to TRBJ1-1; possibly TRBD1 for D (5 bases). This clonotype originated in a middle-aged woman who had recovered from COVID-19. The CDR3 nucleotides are TGTGCCAGCAGCTTAGGAGCGGGGGTGAACACTGAAGCTTTCTTT. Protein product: CASSLGAGVNTEAFF.